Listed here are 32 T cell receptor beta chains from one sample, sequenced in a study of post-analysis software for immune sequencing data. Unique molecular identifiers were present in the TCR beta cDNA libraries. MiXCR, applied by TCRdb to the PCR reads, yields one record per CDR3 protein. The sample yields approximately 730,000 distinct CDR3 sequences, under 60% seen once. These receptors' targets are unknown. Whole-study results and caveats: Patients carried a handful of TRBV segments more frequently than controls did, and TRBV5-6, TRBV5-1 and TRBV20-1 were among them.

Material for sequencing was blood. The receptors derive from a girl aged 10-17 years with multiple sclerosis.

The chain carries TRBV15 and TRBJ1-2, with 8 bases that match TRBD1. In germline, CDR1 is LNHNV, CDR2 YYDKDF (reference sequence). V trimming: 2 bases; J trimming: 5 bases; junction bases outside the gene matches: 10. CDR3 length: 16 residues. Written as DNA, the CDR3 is TGTGCCACCAGCAGACAAGCCCCAGGGGGCAAATATGGCTACACCTTC. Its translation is CATSRQAPGGKYGYTF.

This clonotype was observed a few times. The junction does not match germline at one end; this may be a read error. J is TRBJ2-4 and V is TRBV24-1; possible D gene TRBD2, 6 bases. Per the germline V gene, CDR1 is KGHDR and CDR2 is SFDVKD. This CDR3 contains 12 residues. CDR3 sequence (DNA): TGTGCCGCCAGTGATTTTGGAGGGGAGCAGTACTTC. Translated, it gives CAASDFGGEQYF.

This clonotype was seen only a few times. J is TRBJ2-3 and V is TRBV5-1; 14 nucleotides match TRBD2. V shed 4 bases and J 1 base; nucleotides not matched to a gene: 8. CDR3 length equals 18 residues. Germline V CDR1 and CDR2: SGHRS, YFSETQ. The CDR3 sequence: CASSHTGTSGSGTDTQYF. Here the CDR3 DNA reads TGCGCCAGCAGCCATACCGGGACTAGCGGGAGTGGCACAGATACGCAGTATTTT.

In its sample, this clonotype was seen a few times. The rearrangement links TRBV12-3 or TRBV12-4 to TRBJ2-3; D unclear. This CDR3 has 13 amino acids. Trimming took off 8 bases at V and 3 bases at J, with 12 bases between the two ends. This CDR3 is CASDDRSTDTQYF. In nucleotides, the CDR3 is TGTGCCAGCGATGACCGAAGTACAGATACGCAGTATTTT.

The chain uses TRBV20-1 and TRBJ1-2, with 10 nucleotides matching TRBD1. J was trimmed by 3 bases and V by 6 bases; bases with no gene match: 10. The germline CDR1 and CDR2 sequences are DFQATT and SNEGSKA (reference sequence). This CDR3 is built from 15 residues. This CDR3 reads CSATGTGASDYGYTF. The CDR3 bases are TGCAGTGCAACCGGGACAGGGGCGTCTGACTATGGCTACACCTTC.

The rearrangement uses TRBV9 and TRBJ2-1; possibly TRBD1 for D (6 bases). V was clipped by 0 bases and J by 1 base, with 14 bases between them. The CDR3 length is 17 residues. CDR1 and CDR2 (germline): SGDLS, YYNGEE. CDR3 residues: CASSVGREGESYNEQFF. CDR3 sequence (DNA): TGTGCCAGCAGCGTAGGTCGAGAGGGGGAGTCCTACAATGAGCAGTTCTTC.

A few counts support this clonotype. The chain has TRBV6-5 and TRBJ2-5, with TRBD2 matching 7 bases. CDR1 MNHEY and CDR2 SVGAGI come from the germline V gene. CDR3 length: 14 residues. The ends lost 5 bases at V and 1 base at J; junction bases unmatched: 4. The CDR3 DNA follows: TGTGCCAGCAGTCGAACTAGCGTCCAAGAGACCCAGTACTTC. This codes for CASSRTSVQETQYF.

CDR3 DNA sequence: TGTGCCAGCAGCACCCATCCTAGCTCTGAGCAGTTCTTC. Encoded protein: CASSTHPSSEQFF. V is TRBV9 and J is TRBJ2-1, with TRBD2 as a possible D gene (5 bases). V was cut by 4 bases and J by 9 bases, with 14 bases left in between. Germline assignment: CDR1 SGDLS and CDR2 YYNGEE. This CDR3 comprises 13 residues.

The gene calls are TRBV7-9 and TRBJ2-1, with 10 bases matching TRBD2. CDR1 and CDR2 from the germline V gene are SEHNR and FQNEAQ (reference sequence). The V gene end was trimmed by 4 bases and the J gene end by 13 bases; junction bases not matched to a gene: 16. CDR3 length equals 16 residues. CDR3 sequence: CASSSSGRGFVETQFF. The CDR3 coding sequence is TGTGCCAGCAGCTCTAGCGGGAGAGGTTTTGTAGAGACCCAGTTCTTC.

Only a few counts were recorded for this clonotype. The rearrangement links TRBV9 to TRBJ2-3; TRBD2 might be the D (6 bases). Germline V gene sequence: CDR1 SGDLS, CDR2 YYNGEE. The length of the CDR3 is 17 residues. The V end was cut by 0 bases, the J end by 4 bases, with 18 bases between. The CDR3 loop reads CASSVGLRLDSPDTQYF. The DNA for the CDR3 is TGTGCCAGCAGCGTAGGATTGCGACTAGATTCTCCAGATACGCAGTATTTT.

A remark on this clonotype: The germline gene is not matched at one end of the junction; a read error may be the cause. CDR3 coding DNA: TGTGCCAGCAGCTTAGGCCCCACAGGGCCGAACACTGGAGCTTTCTTT. Translation gives CASSLGPTGPNTGAFF. The genes are TRBV7-9 and TRBJ1-1; possible D gene TRBD1, 6 bases. The CDR3 runs to 16 residues. Germline CDR1 and CDR2: SEHNR and FQNEAQ (reference sequence).

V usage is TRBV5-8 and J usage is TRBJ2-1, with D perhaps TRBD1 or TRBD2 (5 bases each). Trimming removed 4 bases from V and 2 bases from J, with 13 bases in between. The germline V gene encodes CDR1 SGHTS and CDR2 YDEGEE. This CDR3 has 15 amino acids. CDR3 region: CASSLGDAAYNEQFF. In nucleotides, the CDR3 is TGTGCCAGCAGCCTGGGGGACGCGGCCTACAATGAGCAGTTCTTC. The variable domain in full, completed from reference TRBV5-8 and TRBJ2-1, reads EAGVTQSPTHLIKTRGQQATLRCSPISGHTSVYWYQQALGLGLQFLLWYDEGEERNRGNFPPRFSGRQFPNYSSELNVNALELEDSALYLCASSLGDAAYNEQFFGPGTRLTVL.

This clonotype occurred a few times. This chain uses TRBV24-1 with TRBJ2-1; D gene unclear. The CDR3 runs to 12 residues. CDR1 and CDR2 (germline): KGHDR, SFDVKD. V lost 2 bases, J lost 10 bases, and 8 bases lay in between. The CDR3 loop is CATSDSYPEQFF. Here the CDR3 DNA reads TGTGCCACCAGTGATTCCTACCCGGAGCAGTTCTTC.

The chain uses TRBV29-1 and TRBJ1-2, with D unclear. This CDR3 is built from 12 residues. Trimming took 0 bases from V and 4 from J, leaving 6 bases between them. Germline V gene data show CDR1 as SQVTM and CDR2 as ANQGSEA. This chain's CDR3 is CSVEESLYGYTF. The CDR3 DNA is TGCAGCGTTGAAGAAAGCCTCTATGGCTACACCTTC.

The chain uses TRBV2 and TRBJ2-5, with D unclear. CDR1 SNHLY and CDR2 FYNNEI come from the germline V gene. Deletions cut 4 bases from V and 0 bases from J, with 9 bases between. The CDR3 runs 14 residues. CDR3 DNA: TGTGCCAGCAGTGTGGGTGGTAACCAAGAGACCCAGTACTTC. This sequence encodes CASSVGGNQETQYF.

CDR3: CASSSRTSGSIHEQYF. The CDR3 coding sequence is TGTGCCAGCAGTTCCCGGACTAGCGGGAGCATCCACGAGCAGTACTTC. This sequence joins TRBV28 and TRBJ2-4; TRBD2 matches at 13 bases. Near its end, the DNA agrees better with TRBJ2-7, so the J call may be wrong. Looked up from germline, CDR1 is MDHEN and CDR2 is SYDVKM. The CDR3 runs 16 residues.

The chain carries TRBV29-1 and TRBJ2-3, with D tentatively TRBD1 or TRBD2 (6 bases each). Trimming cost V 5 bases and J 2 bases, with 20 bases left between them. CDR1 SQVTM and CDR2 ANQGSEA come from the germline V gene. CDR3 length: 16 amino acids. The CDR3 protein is CSVWDTLGEATDTQYF. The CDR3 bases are TGCAGCGTTTGGGACACCTTAGGGGAGGCCACAGATACGCAGTATTTT.

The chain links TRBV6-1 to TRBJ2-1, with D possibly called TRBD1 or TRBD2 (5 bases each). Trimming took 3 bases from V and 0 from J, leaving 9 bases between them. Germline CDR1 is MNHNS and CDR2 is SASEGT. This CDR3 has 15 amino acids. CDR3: CASSDGTVSYNEQFF. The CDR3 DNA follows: TGTGCCAGCAGTGACGGGACGGTCTCCTACAATGAGCAGTTCTTC.

CDR3 sequence reads: CATGTVGANVLTF. The CDR3 nucleotides read TGTGCCACCGGGACAGTTGGGGCCAACGTCCTGACTTTC. J is TRBJ2-6 and V is TRBV10-3; the match to TRBD1 covers 7 bases. The CDR3 consists of 13 residues. V was pared by 10 bases and J by 3 bases, with 3 bases of the junction left unmatched. The germline CDR1 and CDR2 sequences are ENHRY and SYGVKD.

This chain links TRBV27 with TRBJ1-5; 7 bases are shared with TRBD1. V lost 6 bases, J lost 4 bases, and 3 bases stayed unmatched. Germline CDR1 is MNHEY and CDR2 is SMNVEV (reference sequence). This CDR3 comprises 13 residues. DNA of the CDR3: TGTGCCAGCAGGGGACAGCTAAATCAGCCCCAGCATTTT. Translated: CASRGQLNQPQHF.

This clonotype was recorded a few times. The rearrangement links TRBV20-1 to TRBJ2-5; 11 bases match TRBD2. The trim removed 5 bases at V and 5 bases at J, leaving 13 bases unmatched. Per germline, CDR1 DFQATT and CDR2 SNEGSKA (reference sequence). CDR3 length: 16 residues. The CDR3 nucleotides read TGCAGTGCTTTCCCCGGACTAGCGGGCTTCAGGGAGACCCAGTACTTC. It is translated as CSAFPGLAGFRETQYF.

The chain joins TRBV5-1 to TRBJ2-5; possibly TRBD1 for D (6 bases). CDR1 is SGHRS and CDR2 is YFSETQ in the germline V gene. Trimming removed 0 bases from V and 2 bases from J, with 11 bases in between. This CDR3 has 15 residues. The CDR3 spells CASSLVGAKQETQYF. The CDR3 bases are TGCGCCAGCAGCTTGGTGGGGGCGAAGCAAGAGACCCAGTACTTC.

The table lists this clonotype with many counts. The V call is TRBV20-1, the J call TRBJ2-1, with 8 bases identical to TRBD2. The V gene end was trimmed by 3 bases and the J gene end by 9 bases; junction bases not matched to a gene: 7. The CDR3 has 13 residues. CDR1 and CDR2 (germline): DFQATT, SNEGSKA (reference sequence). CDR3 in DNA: TGCAGTGCTAGGCCAGCGGGAGTGCCTGAGCAGTTCTTC. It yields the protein CSARPAGVPEQFF.

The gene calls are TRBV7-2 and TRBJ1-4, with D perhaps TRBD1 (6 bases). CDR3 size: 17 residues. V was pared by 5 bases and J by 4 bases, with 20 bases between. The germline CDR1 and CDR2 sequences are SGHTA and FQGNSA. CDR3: CASSPRARGAFNEKLFF. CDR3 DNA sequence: TGTGCCAGCAGCCCACGGGCCAGGGGCGCTTTTAATGAAAAACTGTTTTTT. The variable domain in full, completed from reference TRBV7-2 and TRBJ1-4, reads GAGVSQSPSNKVTEKGKDVELRCDPISGHTALYWYRQSLGQGLEFLIYFQGNSAPDKSGLPSDRFSAERTGGSVSTLTIQRTQQEDSAVYLCASSPRARGAFNEKLFFGSGTQLSVL.

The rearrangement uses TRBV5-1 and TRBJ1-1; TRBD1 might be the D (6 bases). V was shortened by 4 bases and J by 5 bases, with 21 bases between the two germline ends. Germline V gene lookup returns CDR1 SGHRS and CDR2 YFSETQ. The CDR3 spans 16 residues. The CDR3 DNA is TGCGCCAGCAGCACCCAAGCCACGGGGGCAGGTACTGAAGCTTTCTTT. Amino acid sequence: CASSTQATGAGTEAFF.

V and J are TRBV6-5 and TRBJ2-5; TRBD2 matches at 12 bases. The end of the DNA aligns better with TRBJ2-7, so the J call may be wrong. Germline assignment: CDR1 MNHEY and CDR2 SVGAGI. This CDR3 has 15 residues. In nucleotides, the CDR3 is TGTGCCAGCAGCCGCCAGGGACTAGCGGGCTACGAGCAGTACTTC. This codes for CASSRQGLAGYEQYF.

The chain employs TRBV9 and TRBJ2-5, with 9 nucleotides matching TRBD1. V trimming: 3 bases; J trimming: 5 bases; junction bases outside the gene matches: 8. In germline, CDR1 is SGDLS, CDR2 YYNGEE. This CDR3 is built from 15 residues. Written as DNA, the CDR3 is TGTGCCAGCAGCGCTTGGACAGGGGCGGGGGAGACCCAGTACTTC. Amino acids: CASSAWTGAGETQYF. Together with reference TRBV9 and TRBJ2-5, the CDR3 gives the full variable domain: DSGVTQTPKHLITATGQRVTLRCSPRSGDLSVYWYQQSLDQGLQFLIQYYNGEERAKGNILERFSAQQFPDLHSELNLSSLELGDSALYFCASSAWTGAGETQYFGPGTRLLVL.

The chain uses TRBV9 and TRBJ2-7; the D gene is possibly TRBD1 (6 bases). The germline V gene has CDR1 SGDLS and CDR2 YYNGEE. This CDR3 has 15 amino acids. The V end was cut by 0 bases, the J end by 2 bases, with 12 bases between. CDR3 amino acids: CASSVEGWDTYEQYF. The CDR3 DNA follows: TGTGCCAGCAGCGTAGAGGGCTGGGACACCTACGAGCAGTACTTC.

CDR3 in DNA: TGTGCCACCAGCAGAGCCGGGACTAGCGGTACTGAAGCCTACAATGAGCAGTTCTTC. As protein: CATSRAGTSGTEAYNEQFF. The chain combines TRBV15 with TRBJ2-1, with 11 bases that match TRBD2. Germline-derived CDR1 and CDR2 are LNHNV and YYDKDF (reference sequence). Losses at the gene ends were 1 base for V and 2 bases for J; bases not matched to a gene: 10. This CDR3 is 19 amino acids long.

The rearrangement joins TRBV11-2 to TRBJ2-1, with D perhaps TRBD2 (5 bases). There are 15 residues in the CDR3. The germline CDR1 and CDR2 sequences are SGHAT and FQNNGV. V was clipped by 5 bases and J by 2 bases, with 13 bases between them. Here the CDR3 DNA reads TGTGCCAGCAGCGAAGGGAGTAGGGCCTACAATGAGCAGTTCTTC. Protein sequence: CASSEGSRAYNEQFF.

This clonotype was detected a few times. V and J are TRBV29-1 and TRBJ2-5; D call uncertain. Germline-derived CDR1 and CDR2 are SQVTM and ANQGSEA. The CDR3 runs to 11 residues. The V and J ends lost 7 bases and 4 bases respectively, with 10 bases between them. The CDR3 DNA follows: TGCAGCGCCGCCACCGTAGAGACCCAGTACTTC. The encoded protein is CSAATVETQYF.

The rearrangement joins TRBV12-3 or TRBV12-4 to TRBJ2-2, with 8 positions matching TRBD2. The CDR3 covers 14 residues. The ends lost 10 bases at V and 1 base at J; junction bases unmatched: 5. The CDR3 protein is CANRGGWNTGELFF. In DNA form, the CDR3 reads TGTGCCAACCGGGGGGGCTGGAACACCGGGGAGCTGTTTTTT.